This T cell receptor beta chain was obtained from a study of blood T cell repertoires in COVID-19. Study background: Acute and convalescent COVID-19 specimens originated in the United States, Italy and Spain.

The protocol was immunoSEQ multiplex PCR, while the TCRdb copy is restricted to in-frame clones and leaves out a portion. The sample includes roughly 350,000 clones, more than 70% seen only once; the top ten take just under 7.5%. V lost 6 bases to trimming and J lost 2 bases; unmatched junction nucleotides: 8. Germline CDR1 is LNHDA and CDR2 is SQIVND (reference sequence). CDR3 length: 15 amino acids. The sequence was obtained from a woman aged 70-85 years with COVID-19, enrolled during active disease. Sequenced sample: peripheral blood. This sequence joins TRBV19 and TRBJ2-7; 9 bases map to TRBD1. CDR3 in amino acids: CASSFTGGAPYEQYF. CDR3 DNA: TGTGCCAGTAGCTTTACAGGGGGCGCCCCCTACGAGCAGTACTTC.